What follows is one T cell receptor (beta chain) and its context. Antigen specificity is unknown. V was pared by 3 bases and J by 4 bases, with 9 bases between. The CDR3 extends over 12 amino acids. The germline V gene encodes CDR1 GTSNPN and CDR2 SVGIG (reference sequence). Sequencing used immunoSEQ multiplex PCR; TCRdb keeps in-frame clones, though not all of them. The sample has about 76,000 clones; about 88% are singletons. These data originate in a study of T cell responses to AZD1222 COVID-19 vaccine. Overall study findings and caveats: Rises in breadth and depth of Spike-specific TCRs came after two AZD1222 doses. The sample set comprised mostly white British donors with more females, and clonal diversity was possibly underestimated. Just 5 to 7 AZD1222 recipients were seropositive at baseline. Researchers took repertoire samples only after the peak T cell response had come.

The receptor was isolated from an adult in good health. Specimen: peripheral blood, collected on day 0 of AZD1222 vaccination. The chain links TRBV30 to TRBJ1-2; tentatively, D is TRBD1 (5 bases). For the CDR3, the DNA is TGTGCCTGGAGAGGCAGGGTCTATGGCTACACCTTC. Its protein product is CAWRGRVYGYTF.